The 3 T cell receptor beta chains presented below share a single source sample, sequenced in a study of T-cell reconstitution after alpha-beta-depleted transplantation in children. Preparation of the TCRbeta library used unique molecular identifiers. TCRdb reprocessed the PCR reads via MiXCR and lists one record per CDR3 protein. The profile covers about 540,000 distinct CDR3 sequences, with around 18% appearing a single time and more than 2.5% taken by the ten largest. The sample in question was PBMCs from the stem cell graft donor, obtained from the stem cell graft. The receptors derive from a human donor who donated a stem cell graft to a child with acute lymphoblastic leukemia.

The chain uses TRBV20-1 and TRBJ1-2; 8 positions agree with TRBD1. This CDR3 is built from 14 residues. Losses at the gene ends were 4 bases for V and 8 bases for J; bases not matched to a gene: 12. The germline CDR1 and CDR2 sequences are DFQATT and SNEGSKA (reference sequence). As DNA, the CDR3 is TGCAGTGCTACCCGCCCGGGACAGGAAGAAGGCTACACCTTC. Its translation is CSATRPGQEEGYTF.

V usage is TRBV5-1 and J usage is TRBJ2-5, with 7 nucleotides matching TRBD1. The germline V gene has CDR1 SGHRS and CDR2 YFSETQ. The CDR3 runs to 20 residues. J gave up 2 bases and V 2 bases, and 21 bases lay outside the gene matches. The CDR3 sequence is CASSFGNVRGFSLLQETQYF. CDR3 in DNA: TGCGCCAGCAGCTTTGGAAACGTCAGGGGGTTTTCCCTCCTTCAAGAGACCCAGTACTTC.

The chain uses TRBV19 and TRBJ2-1; TRBD2 matches at 11 bases. With 6 bases clipped from V and 0 bases from J, the junction kept 13 bases outside the gene matches. The CDR3 runs 19 residues. From germline, CDR1 is LNHDA and CDR2 SQIVND (reference sequence). The CDR3 DNA follows: TGTGCCAGTAGGGCCGGGACTAGCGGATTCCTGAGCTCCTACAATGAGCAGTTCTTC. Translation gives CASRAGTSGFLSSYNEQFF.